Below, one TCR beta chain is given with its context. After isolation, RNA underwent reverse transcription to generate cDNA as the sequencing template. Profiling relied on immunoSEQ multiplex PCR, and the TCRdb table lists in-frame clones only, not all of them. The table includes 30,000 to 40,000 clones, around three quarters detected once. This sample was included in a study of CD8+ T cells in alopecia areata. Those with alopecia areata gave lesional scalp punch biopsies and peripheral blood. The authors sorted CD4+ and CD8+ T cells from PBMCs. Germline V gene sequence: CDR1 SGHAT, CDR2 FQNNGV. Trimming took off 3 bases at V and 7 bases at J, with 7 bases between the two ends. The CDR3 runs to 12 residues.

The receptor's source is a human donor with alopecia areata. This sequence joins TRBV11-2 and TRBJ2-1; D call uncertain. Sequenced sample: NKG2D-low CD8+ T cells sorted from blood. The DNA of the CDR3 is TGTGCCAGCAGCTTCACTTCGAATGAGCAGTTCTTC. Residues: CASSFTSNEQFF.